The rows below give T cell receptor beta chains drawn from one sample of a study of CD8+CD57+ T cells in acquired aplastic anemia. TCRdb reanalysed the reads using MiXCR and keeps one entry per CDR3 protein. The sample lists around 200,000 distinct CDR3 sequences, about 59% occurring once. Sequencing input: sorted CD4+, CD8+, or CD8+CD57+ T cells (not recorded which) from PBMCs. The origin of the receptors is a human donor in good health. The CDR3 runs from the conserved cysteine through the conserved F or W. Each record gives: clone size, CDR3 length, D gene, J gene, V gene, CDR3 DNA, CDR3 protein. The D gene is left open where the match is weak. The listing skips clone size in some rows; elsewhere it reads once, few, many or a size class.

size: NA; length: 18; D: NA; J: TRBJ1-6; V: TRBV19; DNA: TGTGCCAGTAGCGATCGGTGGGCAGGCGTCGGACATAATTCACCCCTCCACTTT; CDR3: CASSDRWAGVGHNSPLHF
size: once; length: 16; D: NA; J: TRBJ2-4; V: TRBV2; DNA: TGTGCCAGCAGTGAAGATCGCGTTCTTGCCAAAAACATTCAGTACTTC; CDR3: CASSEDRVLAKNIQYF
size: NA; length: 14; D: NA; J: TRBJ1-5; V: TRBV6-2/TRBV6-3; DNA: TGTGCCAGCAGTCGAAGGAATAGCAATCAGCCCCAGCATTTT; CDR3: CASSRRNSNQPQHF
size: NA; length: 13; D: NA; J: TRBJ2-3; V: TRBV29-1; DNA: TGCAGCGTTGGAGACTTTCGCACAGATACGCAGTATTTT; CDR3: CSVGDFRTDTQYF
size: NA; length: 16; D: TRBD1; J: TRBJ2-2; V: TRBV7-9; DNA: TGTGCCAGCAGCTTATCCGGGACAGAGAACACCGGGGAGCTGTTTTTT; CDR3: CASSLSGTENTGELFF
size: NA; length: 16; D: TRBD2; J: TRBJ2-7; V: TRBV7-2; DNA: TGTGCCAGCAGCCCGAGGCGCAGCGGGACGATGGACGAGCAGTACTTC; CDR3: CASSPRRSGTMDEQYF
size: few; length: 12; D: NA; J: TRBJ2-1; V: TRBV20-1; DNA: TGCAGTGCTAGAGAACGGGAGATTGAGCAGTTCTTC; CDR3: CSAREREIEQFF
size: NA; length: 14; D: NA; J: TRBJ1-6; V: TRBV2; DNA: TGTGCCAGCCAGACAGTTATCTCCAACTCACCCCTCCACTTT; CDR3: CASQTVISNSPLHF
size: NA; length: 16; D: NA; J: TRBJ1-6; V: TRBV7-8; DNA: TGTGCCAGCAGCTTAAGCCGGAGCAGGGATAATTCACCCCTCCACTTT; CDR3: CASSLSRSRDNSPLHF
size: NA; length: 11; D: NA; J: TRBJ1-1; V: TRBV9; DNA: TGTGCCAGCAGCGTAGTCACAGAAGCTTTCTTT; CDR3: CASSVVTEAFF
size: few; length: 15; D: NA; J: TRBJ1-1; V: TRBV28; DNA: TGTGCCAGCAGTTCCCCCGTGTGGGTGAACACTGAAGCTTTCTTT; CDR3: CASSSPVWVNTEAFF
size: many; length: 15; D: NA; J: TRBJ2-3; V: TRBV7-2; DNA: TGTGCCAGCAGGGCGACAGGATTTAACACAGATACGCAGTATTTT; CDR3: CASRATGFNTDTQYF
size: NA; length: 12; D: NA; J: TRBJ1-5; V: TRBV24-1; DNA: TGTGCCACCAGTGATCGGGATCAGCCCCAGCATTTT; CDR3: CATSDRDQPQHF
size: NA; length: 15; D: TRBD2; J: TRBJ2-5; V: TRBV2; DNA: TGTGCCAGCTCACCACCGGGTAGCGGGGGTAAGACCCAGCACTTC; CDR3: CASSPPGSGGKTQHF
size: NA; length: 14; D: TRBD1; J: TRBJ2-7; V: TRBV6-5; DNA: TGTGCCAGCAGTTACAGGGGACAGGGTTACGAGCAGTACTTC; CDR3: CASSYRGQGYEQYF
size: many; length: 13; D: TRBD1; J: TRBJ1-2; V: TRBV6-5; DNA: TGTGCCAGCAGAGCAGACAGGGTTCATGGCTACACCTTC; CDR3: CASRADRVHGYTF
size: many; length: 15; D: TRBD2; J: TRBJ2-1; V: TRBV11-2; DNA: TGTGCCAGCCTCCCCAGGACTAGAGGGCTCAATGAGCAGTTCTTC; CDR3: CASLPRTRGLNEQFF
size: many; length: 14; D: NA; J: TRBJ1-2; V: TRBV29-1; DNA: TGCAGCGTTGAATTAGCGGCAGTCGGCCCTGGCTACACCTTC; CDR3: CSVELAAVGPGYTF
size: NA; length: 14; D: TRBD1; J: TRBJ1-4; V: TRBV2; DNA: TGTGCCAGCAGTCGGGACAGCATTAATGAAAAACTGTTTTTT; CDR3: CASSRDSINEKLFF
size: many; length: 12; D: NA; J: TRBJ2-2; V: TRBV9; DNA: TGTGCCAGCAGCACACTAGCCGGGGAGCTGTTTTTT; CDR3: CASSTLAGELFF
size: NA; length: 12; D: NA; J: TRBJ1-2; V: TRBV20-1; DNA: TGCAGTGCTAGAGACCCTAGCTATGGCTACACCTTC; CDR3: CSARDPSYGYTF